Below, 30 T cell receptor beta chains from the same sample are listed, as sequenced in a study of radiation and T cells in renal cell carcinoma. The repertoire was sequenced with immunoSEQ multiplex PCR; TCRdb's copy has only in-frame clones and lacks some. The profile shows roughly 160,000 clones, 88% of them singletons. Sample time point: blood 4 weeks post-SBRT, at nephrectomy. This sample's treatment: 15 Gy SBRT to primary tumor, nephrectomy 4 weeks later. Sequencing used blood, obtained from a patient whose treatment included radiotherapy and nephrectomy. These receptors all stem from a woman aged 50 to 65 with renal cell carcinoma.

V usage is TRBV7-2 and J usage is TRBJ2-1; D unresolved. The CDR3 is 14 amino acids. CDR1 is SGHTA, CDR2 FQGNSA, per germline. V was clipped by 3 bases and J by 7 bases, with 13 bases between them. CDR3 sequence (DNA): TGTGCCAGCAGCTTTTATACGGGTGGGAATGAGCAGTTCTTC. It yields the protein CASSFYTGGNEQFF.

The chain links TRBV28 to TRBJ1-3, with TRBD1 as a possible D gene (5 bases). This CDR3 is 15 amino acids long. Germline V gene data show CDR1 as MDHEN and CDR2 as SYDVKM. Between the trimmed V and J ends, which lost 1 base and 6 bases, there was a span of 13 bases. The CDR3 DNA follows: TGTGCCAGCAGTTTATCCAGGGCAGGCCCAAACACCATATATTTT. Residues: CASSLSRAGPNTIYF.

This chain joins TRBV7-2 and TRBJ1-2; perhaps TRBD1 as D (5 bases). The V end lost 6 bases, the J end lost 0 bases, and 17 bases lay between the germline ends. Germline assignment: CDR1 SGHTA and CDR2 FQGNSA. The CDR3 loop spans 16 amino acids. The CDR3 nucleotides are TGTGCCAGCAGGACAGAATGGGCAGCAGCTAACTATGGCTACACCTTC. It yields the protein CASRTEWAAANYGYTF.

The chain recombines TRBV15 with TRBJ1-4, with 7 bases that match TRBD1. There are 15 residues in the CDR3. V lost 1 base to trimming and J lost 7 bases; unmatched junction nucleotides: 6. CDR1 is LNHNV, CDR2 YYDKDF, per germline (reference sequence). CDR3 DNA: TGTGCCACCAGCAGAGGCAGGGGGGTTGGTGAAAAACTGTTTTTT. As protein: CATSRGRGVGEKLFF.

The chain joins TRBV21-1 to TRBJ1-1; TRBD1 is taken as the D call from the table, unchecked against the DNA. TRBV21-1 constitutes a pseudogene. The CDR3 spans 14 residues. For the CDR3, the DNA is TGTGCCAGCAGCAAACGACATCCAAACACTGAAGCTTTCTTT. Translating gives CASSKRHPNTEAFF.

This clone was seen once. This rearrangement joins TRBV19 to TRBJ1-1; 7 bases align to TRBD1. This CDR3 region has 17 residues. V dropped 3 bases and J dropped 3; count of bases not matched to a gene: 13. Germline V CDR1 and CDR2: LNHDA, SQIVND (reference sequence). The DNA of the CDR3 is TGTGCCAGTAGTATTGGGAGACAGGGTCGGAGGGACACTGAAGCTTTCTTT. This codes for CASSIGRQGRRDTEAFF.

This clone has only a few counts. The gene calls are TRBV9 and TRBJ1-2; the D is unclear. Trimming removed 4 bases at V and 5 bases at J, with 12 bases between. Germline-derived CDR1 and CDR2 are SGDLS and YYNGEE. This CDR3 contains 13 residues. Here the CDR3 DNA reads TGTGCCAGCAGCCCCCTGACGGATTATGGCTACACCTTC. Its protein is CASSPLTDYGYTF.

The rearrangement joins TRBV19 to TRBJ1-1, with 7 bases fitting TRBD1. CDR3 length equals 14 residues. From germline, CDR1 is LNHDA and CDR2 SQIVND (reference sequence). V lost 7 bases, J lost 4 bases, and 9 bases stayed unmatched. The CDR3 here is CASKPDRVATEAFF. The DNA for the CDR3 is TGTGCCAGTAAACCAGACAGGGTTGCCACTGAAGCTTTCTTT.

The chain employs TRBV5-4 and TRBJ1-2, with TRBD1 matching 7 bases. The CDR3 consists of 16 residues. Germline CDR1 and CDR2: SGHNT and YYREEE (reference sequence). J lost 4 bases, V lost 4 bases, and 13 bases had no gene match. CDR3 sequence reads: CASSTALGTARYGYTF. The CDR3 coding sequence is TGTGCCAGCAGCACAGCCCTTGGGACAGCCCGCTATGGCTACACCTTC. The whole variable domain, remainder taken from reference TRBV5-4 and TRBJ1-2, is ETGVTQSPTHLIKTRGQQVTLRCSSQSGHNTVSWYQQALGQGPQFIFQYYREEENGRGNFPPRFSGLQFPNYSSELNVNALELDDSALYLCASSTALGTARYGYTFGSGTRLTVV.

The chain carries TRBV30 and TRBJ2-7; either TRBD1 or TRBD2 may fit D (6 bases each). In germline, CDR1 is GTSNPN, CDR2 SVGIG (reference sequence). This CDR3 has 11 amino acids. V lost 5 bases and J lost 7, with 12 bases in between. CDR3 sequence reads: CAWGGGLEQYF. In DNA form, the CDR3 reads TGTGCCTGGGGTGGGGGGCTTGAGCAGTACTTC.

The gene calls are TRBV6-5 and TRBJ1-1; D not resolved. With 5 bases removed from V and 11 bases from J, the gap between germline ends came to 15 bases. The germline gives CDR1 MNHEY, CDR2 SVGAGI. CDR3 length: 12 amino acids. The CDR3 DNA sequence: TGTGCCAGCAGTAACGGGGTGGGCAACGCTTTCTTT. Translation gives CASSNGVGNAFF.

J is TRBJ1-2 and V is TRBV19, with D uncertain. CDR1 is LNHDA and CDR2 is SQIVND in the germline V gene (reference sequence). This CDR3 is 13 amino acids long. V was trimmed by 3 bases and J by 5 bases, leaving 10 bases between them. The DNA for the CDR3 is TGTGCCAGTAGTATGGCAGGACTTTATGGCTACACCTTC. Its translation is CASSMAGLYGYTF. Complete variable domain (other parts from reference TRBV19 and TRBJ1-2): DGGITQSPKYLFRKEGQNVTLSCEQNLNHDAMYWYRQDPGQGLRLIYYSQIVNDFQKGDIAEGYSVSREKKESFPLTVTSAQKNPTAFYLCASSMAGLYGYTFGSGTRLTVV.

The chain combines TRBV6-5 with TRBJ1-2; TRBD1 is a possible D gene (6 bases). Trimming removed 6 bases at V and 2 bases at J, with 10 bases between. The CDR3 consists of 13 residues. The germline gives CDR1 MNHEY, CDR2 SVGAGI. CDR3 loop: CASSTGQNYGYTF. The CDR3 DNA is TGTGCCAGCAGCACCGGACAGAACTATGGCTACACCTTC.

This clone was observed a few times. The rearrangement uses TRBV19 and TRBJ2-3; D unclear. The CDR3 sequence is 13 residues long. Germline CDR1 LNHDA, CDR2 SQIVND (reference sequence). V was pared by 2 bases and J by 3 bases, with 6 bases between. The chain's CDR3 is CASSITPTDTQYF. CDR3 sequence (DNA): TGTGCCAGTAGTATAACCCCTACAGATACGCAGTATTTT.

The CDR3 here is CASSYQTGTGAYGYTF. The CDR3 DNA reads as TGTGCCAGCAGTTATCAGACCGGGACAGGCGCCTATGGCTACACCTTC. The V gene is TRBV6-5, the J gene TRBJ1-2; TRBD1 agrees at 8 bases. The junction had 10 bases not matched to a gene; V was cut back by 3 bases and J by 4 bases. Germline V lookup: CDR1 MNHEY, CDR2 SVGAGI. This CDR3 has 16 amino acids.

This chain joins TRBV30 and TRBJ2-5; the match to TRBD1 covers 7 bases. Germline V CDR1 and CDR2: GTSNPN, SVGIG (reference sequence). With V trimmed by 1 base and J by 7 bases, 3 bases remained unmatched. The CDR3 loop spans 12 amino acids. The CDR3 reads CAWSEGATTQYF. The DNA for the CDR3 is TGTGCCTGGAGTGAGGGGGCGACGACCCAGTACTTC.

The gene calls are TRBV9 and TRBJ2-7; 8 positions match TRBD1. Germline CDR1 reads SGDLS; CDR2 reads YYNGEE. V lost 3 bases and J lost 7; bases outside the gene matches: 9. The CDR3 sequence is 14 residues long. This CDR3 is CASSATGEVGEQYF. The CDR3 DNA follows: TGTGCCAGCAGCGCGACAGGGGAGGTGGGGGAGCAGTACTTC.

In the case of this clone: Germline is not matched at one junction end, which may reflect a read error. The CDR3: CASSEETQGFEPQHF. In DNA, the CDR3 is TGTGCCAGCAGCGAAGAAACGCAGGGATTTGAGCCCCAGCATTTT. V is TRBV6-1 and J is TRBJ1-5, with D possibly TRBD1 on 5 matching bases. CDR3 length equals 15 residues. Germline CDR1 reads MNHNS; CDR2 reads SASEGT.

This clone was seen once. This sequence joins TRBV7-2 and TRBJ1-5; D unclear. Germline loops: CDR1 SGHTA, CDR2 FQGNSA. This CDR3 has 15 amino acids. The V end was cut by 6 bases, the J end by 4 bases, with 16 bases between. In DNA, the CDR3 is TGTGCCAGCAGTCCGGTGGTACAGTTGAATCAGCCCCAGCATTTT. It codes for CASSPVVQLNQPQHF.

This clone was detected once. The V call is TRBV19, the J call TRBJ2-3; D uncertain. The V gene lost 7 bases and the J gene lost 5 bases, with 10 bases spanning the gap. The CDR3 runs 12 residues. Germline lookup yields CDR1 LNHDA and CDR2 SQIVND (reference sequence). CDR3: CASTPSGDTQYF. The CDR3 coding sequence is TGTGCCAGTACCCCCTCGGGAGATACGCAGTATTTT.

V usage is TRBV4-1 and J usage is TRBJ2-7; 9 bases map to TRBD2. This CDR3 region has 14 residues. Germline CDR1 reads MGHRA; CDR2 reads YSYEKL. Losses at the gene ends were 2 bases for V and 3 bases for J; bases not matched to a gene: 2. CDR3 in DNA: TGCGCCAGCAGCCAAATGCGGGGGGGCTACGAGCAGTACTTC. It specifies CASSQMRGGYEQYF.

V and J are TRBV6-1 and TRBJ2-1; 7 bases line up with TRBD2. Germline CDR1 MNHNS, CDR2 SASEGT. The CDR3 is made up of 15 amino acids. After removal of 8 bases from V and 2 bases from J, the junction contained 9 bases not matched to a gene. The chain's CDR3 is CASLLGRAPYNEQFF. As DNA, the CDR3 is TGTGCCAGCCTCTTGGGGAGGGCACCCTACAATGAGCAGTTCTTC.

This sequence joins TRBV4-2 and TRBJ2-2; 10 bases map to TRBD2. V was pared by 3 bases and J by 2 bases, with 12 bases of the junction left unmatched. The germline gives CDR1 LGHNA, CDR2 YNFKEQ. CDR3 length equals 19 residues. CDR3 nucleotides: TGTGCCAGCAGCCAGCCCATTAGCGGGGGGCGCCTAAACACCGGGGAGCTGTTTTTT. This encodes CASSQPISGGRLNTGELFF.

V usage is TRBV11-2 and J usage is TRBJ1-1, with D uncertain. The CDR3 runs 13 residues. Germline V lookup: CDR1 SGHAT, CDR2 FQNNGV. Deletions cut 5 bases from V and 7 bases from J, with 14 bases between. The CDR3 is CASSPLLDGEAFF. DNA for the CDR3: TGTGCCAGCAGCCCATTATTGGACGGTGAAGCTTTCTTT.

The rearrangement uses TRBV2 and TRBJ1-3; D perhaps matches TRBD1 (6 bases). The V end was cut by 5 bases, the J end by 0 bases, with 11 bases between. Germline V lookup: CDR1 SNHLY, CDR2 FYNNEI. The CDR3 loop spans 15 amino acids. The CDR3 DNA reads TGTGCCAGCAGTCTGGACAGTAACTCTGGAAACACCATATATTTT. Residues: CASSLDSNSGNTIYF.

The rearrangement links TRBV5-1 to TRBJ1-2; tentative D call: TRBD1 (6 bases). CDR1 is SGHRS and CDR2 is YFSETQ in the germline V gene. This CDR3 has 12 residues. V was pared by 1 base and J by 8 bases, with 9 bases between. CDR3 amino acids: CASSLNRDGYTF. The DNA for the CDR3 is TGCGCCAGCAGCTTGAACAGGGACGGCTACACCTTC.

The chain recombines TRBV7-9 with TRBJ2-1; D may correspond to TRBD1 or TRBD2 (5 bases each). CDR1 and CDR2 (germline): SEHNR, FQNEAQ (reference sequence). V lost 1 base to trimming and J lost 13 bases, with 23 bases between them. The CDR3 is 16 residues long. CDR3 amino acids: CASSLDETGRGHTQFF. CDR3 nucleotide sequence: TGTGCCAGCAGCTTAGACGAAACGGGAAGGGGCCATACCCAGTTCTTC.

The chain joins TRBV4-3 to TRBJ2-3; TRBD2 agrees at 10 bases. The CDR3 has 18 residues. The germline gives CDR1 LGHNA, CDR2 YSLEER. V shed 0 bases, J shed 1 base, and the junction held 7 bases outside the gene matches. CDR3 sequence: CASSQDDELAGGTDTQYF. The CDR3 region has the DNA TGCGCCAGCAGCCAAGATGACGAGCTAGCGGGGGGCACAGATACGCAGTATTTT.

The V and J genes are TRBV5-4 and TRBJ2-3, with 8 bases lining up with TRBD2. J was trimmed by 6 bases and V by 2 bases; bases with no gene match: 11. CDR1 and CDR2 from the germline V gene are SGHNT and YYREEE (reference sequence). The CDR3 extends over 16 amino acids. CDR3 region: CASSLGNSGEGDTQYF. The CDR3 nucleotides read TGTGCCAGCAGCTTAGGGAATAGCGGGGAGGGGGATACGCAGTATTTT. Combining the CDR3 with reference TRBV5-4 and TRBJ2-3 gives the whole variable domain ETGVTQSPTHLIKTRGQQVTLRCSSQSGHNTVSWYQQALGQGPQFIFQYYREEENGRGNFPPRFSGLQFPNYSSELNVNALELDDSALYLCASSLGNSGEGDTQYFGPGTRLTVL.

This clone has a single count. V is TRBV7-8 and J is TRBJ1-3, with D unclear. V was shortened by 0 bases and J by 4 bases, with 10 bases between the two germline ends. The CDR3 contains 15 residues. Germline loops: CDR1 SGHVS, CDR2 FQNEAQ. The CDR3 DNA follows: TGTGCCAGCAGCTTAGCGGGTGCGGAGGGAAACACCATATATTTT. Translation gives CASSLAGAEGNTIYF.